The next 30 T cell receptor beta chains were all read from a single sample in a study of blood T cell repertoires in COVID-19 (dated by TCRdb to about 2020). Library preparation used the immunoSEQ multiplex PCR assay. Here the immuneACCESS table is served through TCRdb, limited to in-frame sequences with V and J called. Missing clones are a known gap in these copies; in checked studies unresolved V genes cover under half, and the rest lacks a known reason. This sample gives 140,000 to 150,000 clones in total; 85% to 90% of them show up just once. 2.3% of the sample is in the top ten clones. Material for sequencing was peripheral blood. These receptors originate from a human donor in a cohort sampled during active COVID-19.

This sequence joins TRBV28 and TRBJ1-1, with 8 bases that match TRBD1. After removal of 3 bases from V and 6 bases from J, the junction contained 9 bases not matched to a gene. Per germline, CDR1 MDHEN and CDR2 SYDVKM. The length of the CDR3 is 15 residues. The CDR3 DNA reads as TGTGCCAGCAGTTTTCCAGGACAGGGCGGGGCTGAAGCTTTCTTT. Its translation: CASSFPGQGGAEAFF.

The chain recombines TRBV3-1 (or the pseudogene TRBV3-2) with TRBJ2-5, with 10 bases identical to TRBD2. The CDR3 totals 16 residues. J lost 5 bases, V lost 2 bases, and 8 bases had no gene match. CDR1 and CDR2 from the germline V gene are LGHDT and YNNKEL (reference sequence). The CDR3 loop is CASSQFERGGRETQYF. The DNA of the CDR3 is TGTGCCAGCAGCCAATTCGAGCGGGGGGGAAGGGAGACCCAGTACTTC.

This clone appeared a single time. J is TRBJ2-1 and V is TRBV7-9; tentatively, D is TRBD1 (6 bases). The germline V and J ends were trimmed by 2 bases and 8 bases, with 13 bases remaining between them. CDR1 and CDR2 (germline): SEHNR, FQNEAQ (reference sequence). This CDR3 is built from 14 residues. In nucleotides, the CDR3 is TGTGCCAGCAGCTTACCCGGGACAATAGATGAGCAGTTCTTC. It codes for CASSLPGTIDEQFF.

In this sample, this clone turned up once. Germline and junction disagree at one end, which may indicate a read error. The V and J genes are TRBV7-7 and TRBJ1-3; TRBD1 matches 8 bases. Germline V lookup: CDR1 SSHAT, CDR2 FNYEAQ (reference sequence). The CDR3 consists of 17 residues. This chain's CDR3 is CASSVGTGPSSGNTIYF. The DNA for the CDR3 is TGTGCTAGCAGCGTGGGGACAGGCCCTTCCTCTGGAAACACCATATATTTT.

The chain links TRBV18 to TRBJ1-3; a possible D gene is TRBD1 (5 bases). The CDR3 extends over 14 amino acids. V dropped 5 bases and J dropped 3 bases, with 11 bases sitting between them. Per germline, CDR1 KGHSH and CDR2 LQKENI. The CDR3 nucleotides read TGTGCCAGCTCATCGCAGGGAAGTGGAAACACCATATATTTT. Translation gives CASSSQGSGNTIYF. The entire variable domain, with the rest obtained from reference TRBV18 and TRBJ1-3, is as follows: NAGVMQNPRHLVRRRGQEARLRCSPMKGHSHVYWYRQLPEEGLKFMVYLQKENIIDESGMPKERFSAEFPKEGPSILRIQQVVRGDSAAYFCASSSQGSGNTIYFGEGSWLTVV.

The chain uses TRBV5-4 and TRBJ1-1; D perhaps matches TRBD1 (6 bases). Trimming removed 0 bases at V and 3 bases at J, with 18 bases between. Germline V gene sequence: CDR1 SGHNT, CDR2 YYREEE (reference sequence). The CDR3 runs 17 residues. As DNA, the CDR3 is TGTGCCAGCAGCTTGGCCGGGGGGGCAGGGCTAGACACTGAAGCTTTCTTT. It codes for CASSLAGGAGLDTEAFF.

The V and J genes are TRBV5-1 and TRBJ2-1; TRBD2 matches 9 bases. CDR1 is SGHRS, CDR2 YFSETQ, per germline. The CDR3 is 16 amino acids. V gave up 2 bases and J gave up 8 bases; unmatched junction bases: 11. In DNA form, the CDR3 reads TGCGCCAGCAGCTTTTTAGGCGGGAGGGGGATAGATGAGCAGTTCTTC. Translation gives CASSFLGGRGIDEQFF.

CDR3 in amino acids: CASSYRDSNTGELFF. In DNA form, the CDR3 reads TGTGCCAGCAGTTACCGGGACAGTAATACCGGGGAGCTGTTTTTT. The rearrangement uses TRBV6-2 or TRBV6-3 and TRBJ2-2; 7 bases map to TRBD1. The CDR3 spans 15 residues. J lost 5 bases, V lost 2 bases, and 5 bases had no gene match. Germline loops: CDR1 MNHEY, CDR2 SVGEGT.

The chain links TRBV4-1 to TRBJ2-5, with D unclear. The CDR3 covers 13 residues. With 2 bases removed from V and 5 bases from J, the gap between germline ends came to 9 bases. Germline assignment: CDR1 MGHRA and CDR2 YSYEKL. The CDR3 coding sequence is TGCGCCAGCAGCCAACTAGTCCGGGAGACCCAGTACTTC. Its protein product is CASSQLVRETQYF.

The rearrangement uses TRBV9 and TRBJ2-1, with 8 nucleotides matching TRBD2. The germline gives CDR1 SGDLS, CDR2 YYNGEE. This CDR3 has 15 amino acids. V lost 4 bases to trimming and J lost 0 bases; unmatched junction nucleotides: 3. The CDR3 DNA follows: TGTGCCAGCAGCATCAGCGGGAGCTCCTACAATGAGCAGTTCTTC. It translates to CASSISGSSYNEQFF.

The chain links TRBV19 to TRBJ2-1, with 12 bases matching TRBD2. V lost 2 bases and J lost 5; bases outside the gene matches: 1. The CDR3 is made up of 15 amino acids. In germline, CDR1 is LNHDA, CDR2 SQIVND (reference sequence). The DNA of the CDR3 is TGTGCCAGTAGTATAAGGACTAGCGGGGACAATGAGCAGTTCTTC. Encoded protein: CASSIRTSGDNEQFF.

This clone was seen a single time. The chain links TRBV7-9 to TRBJ2-7, with 7 bases lining up with TRBD2. Trimming took 0 bases from V and 2 from J; bases not matched to a gene: 4. This CDR3 is built from 15 residues. The germline V gene encodes CDR1 SEHNR and CDR2 FQNEAQ (reference sequence). DNA for the CDR3: TGTGCCAGCAGCTTAGCGCGGGGGACGGCCTACGAGCAGTACTTC. It is translated as CASSLARGTAYEQYF.

This chain joins TRBV11-3 and TRBJ2-2; D is uncertain. Looked up from germline, CDR1 is SGHNT and CDR2 is YENEEA. Trimming cost V 1 base and J 1 base, with 10 bases left between them. The CDR3 runs to 16 residues. The CDR3 loop reads CASSLGSSENTGELFF. The CDR3 DNA follows: TGTGCCAGCAGCTTAGGGTCCAGCGAGAACACCGGGGAGCTGTTTTTT.

The J gene is TRBJ2-7, the V gene TRBV7-8; 9 bases are a match to TRBD1. V lost 6 bases, J lost 3 bases, and 12 bases stayed unmatched. The CDR3 extends over 16 amino acids. Germline V lookup: CDR1 SGHVS, CDR2 FQNEAQ. CDR3: CASREQGASPNYEQYF. The CDR3 DNA reads TGTGCCAGCAGGGAACAGGGGGCGAGTCCTAACTACGAGCAGTACTTC.

The rearrangement joins TRBV7-8 to TRBJ2-5; D unclear. With 5 bases removed from V and 0 bases from J, the gap between germline ends came to 4 bases. The CDR3 has 12 amino acids. Looked up from germline, CDR1 is SGHVS and CDR2 is FQNEAQ. Written as DNA, the CDR3 is TGTGCCAGCAGCCCGTACCAAGAGACCCAGTACTTC. Its protein is CASSPYQETQYF.

The gene calls are TRBV27 and TRBJ2-4; TRBD2 agrees at 8 bases. CDR3 length equals 17 residues. V lost 5 bases to trimming and J lost 0 bases; unmatched junction nucleotides: 9. Germline CDR1 and CDR2: MNHEY and SMNVEV (reference sequence). CDR3 in amino acids: CASSPPRGGLAKNIQYF. The CDR3 DNA follows: TGTGCCAGCAGTCCACCACGGGGGGGCCTAGCCAAAAACATTCAGTACTTC.

The chain uses TRBV10-3 and TRBJ1-3; 9 bases agree with TRBD1. V was clipped by 7 bases and J by 2 bases; unmatched bases: 9. The CDR3 contains 16 residues. Germline V gives CDR1 ENHRY, CDR2 SYGVKD. In DNA form, the CDR3 reads TGTGCCATCACCACAGGGGGCCTCCAACCTGGAAACACCATATATTTT. This codes for CAITTGGLQPGNTIYF.

The rearrangement links TRBV9 to TRBJ1-3, with D maybe TRBD1 (5 bases). Germline V gene lookup returns CDR1 SGDLS and CDR2 YYNGEE. The CDR3 extends over 15 amino acids. V was cut by 3 bases and J by 4 bases, with 14 bases left in between. In DNA form, the CDR3 reads TGTGCCAGCAGCGCATATCAGGGCCAGGGAAACACCATATATTTT. Its translation is CASSAYQGQGNTIYF. Looking up the rest from reference TRBV9 and TRBJ1-3 gives the full variable domain: DSGVTQTPKHLITATGQRVTLRCSPRSGDLSVYWYQQSLDQGLQFLIQYYNGEERAKGNILERFSAQQFPDLHSELNLSSLELGDSALYFCASSAYQGQGNTIYFGEGSWLTVV.

The rearrangement links TRBV7-9 to TRBJ1-4; 7 bases fit TRBD1. V was clipped by 6 bases and J by 4 bases; unmatched bases: 2. This CDR3 has 13 residues. CDR1 and CDR2 from the germline V gene are SEHNR and FQNEAQ (reference sequence). The CDR3 protein is CASRGQHNEKLFF. The DNA for the CDR3 is TGTGCCAGCAGGGGACAGCATAATGAAAAACTGTTTTTT.

This sequence joins TRBV19 and TRBJ2-3; D not resolved. CDR1 and CDR2 from the germline V gene are LNHDA and SQIVND (reference sequence). The CDR3 totals 13 residues. Trimming stripped 6 bases from V and 5 bases from J, with 12 bases between. DNA of the CDR3: TGTGCCAGTAGCCGTCCCTCGGGAGATACGCAGTATTTT. Protein: CASSRPSGDTQYF. Full variable domain (outside the CDR3, taken from reference TRBV19 and TRBJ2-3): DGGITQSPKYLFRKEGQNVTLSCEQNLNHDAMYWYRQDPGQGLRLIYYSQIVNDFQKGDIAEGYSVSREKKESFPLTVTSAQKNPTAFYLCASSRPSGDTQYFGPGTRLTVL.

The chain employs TRBV13 and TRBJ2-1, with TRBD2 matching over 10 bases. The CDR3 covers 18 residues. Unmatched junction bases numbered 14, after V lost 2 bases and J lost 7 bases. Germline V gene data show CDR1 as PRHDT and CDR2 as FYEKMQ (reference sequence). DNA of the CDR3: TGTGCCAGCAGCTTATGGGGAGATAGCGGGGGGCAGGGGAATGAGCAGTTCTTC. Translated, it gives CASSLWGDSGGQGNEQFF.

This rearrangement joins TRBV5-1 to TRBJ2-7; 7 nucleotides line up with TRBD1. CDR1 and CDR2 from the germline V gene are SGHRS and YFSETQ. This CDR3 is 16 amino acids long. Trimming took 0 bases from V and 4 from J; bases not matched to a gene: 10. The CDR3, as DNA: TGCGCCAGCAGCTTGGGGGACGCCAGGGGGAGTTACGAGCAGTACTTC. Residues: CASSLGDARGSYEQYF.

In its sample, this clone was seen many times. The chain employs TRBV19 and TRBJ1-5, with 10 bases fitting TRBD1. The CDR3 consists of 16 residues. Per germline, CDR1 LNHDA and CDR2 SQIVND (reference sequence). J was trimmed by 6 bases and V by 6 bases; bases with no gene match: 11. The CDR3 is CASRSSSTGGTQPQHF. CDR3 DNA: TGTGCCAGTAGGTCCTCCTCGACAGGGGGCACTCAGCCCCAGCATTTT.

The rearrangement links TRBV6-5 to TRBJ2-7; 12 bases align to TRBD2. This CDR3 spans 14 amino acids. J gave up 3 bases and V 7 bases, and 4 bases lay outside the gene matches. Looked up from germline, CDR1 is MNHEY and CDR2 is SVGAGI. The CDR3 protein is CASTEGLAGYEQYF. In DNA form, the CDR3 reads TGTGCCAGCACAGAGGGACTAGCGGGCTACGAGCAGTACTTC.

The chain links TRBV5-4 to TRBJ2-7; 7 nucleotides match TRBD1. The ends lost 3 bases at V and 5 bases at J; junction bases unmatched: 5. Germline CDR1 reads SGHNT; CDR2 reads YYREEE (reference sequence). The CDR3 runs 13 residues. The CDR3 loop is CASSSTGANEQYF. The CDR3 coding sequence is TGTGCCAGCAGCTCAACAGGGGCCAACGAGCAGTACTTC.

This chain uses TRBV6-5 with TRBJ1-4; unclear D gene. V lost 8 bases and J 5 bases, leaving 12 bases between the germline ends. The CDR3 length is 13 residues. Germline CDR1 and CDR2: MNHEY and SVGAGI. The CDR3 loop is CASDEFPNEKLFF. The CDR3 region has the DNA TGTGCCAGCGATGAGTTTCCCAATGAAAAACTGTTTTTT.

The chain joins TRBV4-2 to TRBJ2-1, with 9 bases matching TRBD2. Germline V gives CDR1 LGHNA, CDR2 YNFKEQ. V shed 1 base, J shed 4 bases, and the junction held 8 bases outside the gene matches. CDR3 length equals 17 residues. CDR3 bases: TGTGCCAGCAGCCAAGGTTTTGGCGGGAGGGAATACAATGAGCAGTTCTTC. As protein: CASSQGFGGREYNEQFF.

The chain is built from TRBV6-5 and TRBJ1-6, with D maybe TRBD1 (5 bases). Looked up from germline, CDR1 is MNHEY and CDR2 is SVGAGI. The CDR3 extends over 15 amino acids. Trimming cost V 2 bases and J 6 bases, with 11 bases left between them. CDR3 sequence reads: CASSYMGGGNSPLHF. The CDR3 region has the DNA TGTGCCAGCAGTTACATGGGGGGAGGTAATTCACCCCTCCACTTT.

The chain couples TRBV28 to TRBJ2-5; TRBD2 matches at 10 bases. The CDR3 is 15 amino acids. Unmatched junction bases numbered 6, after V lost 5 bases and J lost 3 bases. Per germline, CDR1 MDHEN and CDR2 SYDVKM. The CDR3 nucleotides read TGTGCCAGCAGTGGGGGACTAGCGAGGGAAGAGACCCAGTACTTC. Translating gives CASSGGLAREETQYF.

The chain carries TRBV5-1 and TRBJ2-4, with TRBD1 matching 9 bases. V shed 4 bases and J 6 bases; nucleotides not matched to a gene: 14. The CDR3 has 17 amino acids. Germline CDR1 reads SGHRS; CDR2 reads YFSETQ. The CDR3 region is CASSRRPTGGSGNIQYF. In DNA form, the CDR3 reads TGCGCCAGCAGCCGACGACCGACAGGGGGGAGCGGAAACATTCAGTACTTC.